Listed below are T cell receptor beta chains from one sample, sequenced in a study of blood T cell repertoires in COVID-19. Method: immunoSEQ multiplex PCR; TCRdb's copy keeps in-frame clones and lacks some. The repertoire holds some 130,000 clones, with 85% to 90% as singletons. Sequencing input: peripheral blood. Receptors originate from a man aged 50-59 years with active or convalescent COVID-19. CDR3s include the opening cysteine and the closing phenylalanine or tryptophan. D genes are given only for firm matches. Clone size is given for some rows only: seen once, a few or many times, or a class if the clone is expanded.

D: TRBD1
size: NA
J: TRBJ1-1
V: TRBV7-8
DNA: TGTGCCAGCAAACAGGGGGAACGGACTGAAGCTTTCTTT
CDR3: CASKQGERTEAFF

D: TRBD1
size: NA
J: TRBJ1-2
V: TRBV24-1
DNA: TGTGCCACCAGTGAACCAGGGGGGGGCTACACCTTC
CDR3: CATSEPGGGYTF

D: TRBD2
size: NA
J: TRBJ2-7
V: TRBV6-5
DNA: TGTGCCAGCAGTTACTCGGGACTAGCGGATACCTACGAGCAGTACTTC
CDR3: CASSYSGLADTYEQYF

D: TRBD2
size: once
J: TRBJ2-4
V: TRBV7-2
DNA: TGTGCCAGCAGCTTACTAGCGGGGCGGGGCATTCAGTACTTC
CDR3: CASSLLAGRGIQYF

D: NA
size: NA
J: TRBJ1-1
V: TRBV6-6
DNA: TGTGCCAGCACCAAACCAGGGGAAGCTTTCTTT
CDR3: CASTKPGEAFF

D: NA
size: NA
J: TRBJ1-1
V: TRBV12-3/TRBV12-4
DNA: TGTGCCAGCAGTAAAGAGGCTGAAGCTTTCTTT
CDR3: CASSKEAEAFF

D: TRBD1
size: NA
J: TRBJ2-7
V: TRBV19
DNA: TGTGCCAGTAGTGAGGGACAGGGTAAAGGGGAGCAGTACTTC
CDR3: CASSEGQGKGEQYF

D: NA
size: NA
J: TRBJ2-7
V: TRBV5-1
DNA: TGCGCCAGCAGCTTAGACAGAAGCTCCTACGAGCAGTACTTC
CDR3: CASSLDRSSYEQYF

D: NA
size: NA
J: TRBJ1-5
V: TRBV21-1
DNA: TGTGCCAGCAGCAATGATACCCCAGGCGGACAGGGTTCGATCAATCAGCCCCAGCATTTT
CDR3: CASSNDTPGGQGSINQPQHF

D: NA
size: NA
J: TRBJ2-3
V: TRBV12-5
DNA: TGTGCTAGTGGTTTGGCTTTTCAGACTAGCACAGATACGCAGTATTTT
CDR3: CASGLAFQTSTDTQYF

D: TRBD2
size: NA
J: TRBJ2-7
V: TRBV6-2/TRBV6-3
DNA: TGTGCCAGCAGTTTTCGACATTTTAGCGGGGCCCTTTACGAGCAGTACTTC
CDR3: CASSFRHFSGALYEQYF

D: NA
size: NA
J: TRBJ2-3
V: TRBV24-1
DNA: TGTGCCACCAGTGATTCAAATACGCAGTATTTT
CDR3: CATSDSNTQYF